These T cell receptor beta chains were read from a single sample in a study of response to subunit inactivated influenza vaccine. TCRdb re-called the RT-PCR reads through MiXCR, storing one row per CDR3 protein. In the table there are 450,000 to 500,000 distinct CDR3 sequences, approximately 11% of which are singletons. The sequenced sample was PBMCs from blood, obtained 40 to 50 days after vaccination. Receptor source: a man over 45 who received an inactivated influenza vaccine. The CDR3 runs from the conserved cysteine through the conserved F or W. A D gene is named only where the DNA matches it firmly. Size is omitted from some rows. Given values are once, few, many or a class for expanded clones.

d_call	j_call	clone_size	v_call	cdr3_nt	cdr3_aa
-	TRBJ1-5	few	TRBV2	TGTGCCAGCAGGAGAGGCCTAAATCAGCCCCAGCATTTT	CASRRGLNQPQHF
-	TRBJ2-2	few	TRBV5-6	TGTGCCAGCAGCTCGACAGAGCCGGGCACCGGGGAGCTGTTTTTT	CASSSTEPGTGELFF
-	TRBJ1-5	-	TRBV20-1	TGCAGTGCTAGGCAGGACTATAGCAATCAGCCCCAGCATTTT	CSARQDYSNQPQHF
-	TRBJ2-1	few	TRBV15	TGTGCCACCAGCAGAGATCTAGTACCAGTCGCGACTGCGTACTACAATGAGCAGTTCTTC	CATSRDLVPVATAYYNEQFF
-	TRBJ2-1	few	TRBV13	TGTGCCAGCAGCACACGGACCTACAATGAGCAGTTCTTC	CASSTRTYNEQFF
TRBD1	TRBJ2-1	-	TRBV4-2	TGTACCAGCAGCCAAGACGACAGGGTCACCTACAATGAGCAGTTCTTC	CTSSQDDRVTYNEQFF
-	TRBJ2-3	-	TRBV3-1	TGTGCCAGCAGCCCGACGCGCACAGATACGCAGTATTTT	CASSPTRTDTQYF
-	TRBJ1-1	many	TRBV5-1	TGCGCCAGCACGGGGGAGAACGAAGCTTTCTTT	CASTGENEAFF
-	TRBJ1-3	many	TRBV19	TGTGCCAGTAGTATGCAGCGGGTGAGAGGAAACACCATATATTTT	CASSMQRVRGNTIYF
TRBD2	TRBJ2-1	-	TRBV7-6	TGTGCCAGCAGCTTAGCGGTCGGGGGGACCCTTAGCTCCTACAATGAGCAGTTCTTC	CASSLAVGGTLSSYNEQFF
-	TRBJ2-7	many	TRBV25-1	TGTGCCAGCAGTGAATCAGAGGTTTCCACCTACGAGCAGTACTTC	CASSESEVSTYEQYF
-	TRBJ1-2	-	TRBV7-9	TGTGCCAGCAGCCCATATCGGGATCTTAATGGCTACACCTTC	CASSPYRDLNGYTF
TRBD1	TRBJ1-2	-	TRBV5-1	TGCGCCGGCAGCCCGGGACAGGGGATCTACGGCGATGGCTACACCTTC	CAGSPGQGIYGDGYTF
-	TRBJ2-3	few	TRBV12-3/TRBV12-4	TGTGCCAGCAGCCCGCGGGGTACTAGCACAGATACGCAGTATTTT	CASSPRGTSTDTQYF
-	TRBJ2-5	few	TRBV5-5	TGTGCCAGCAGCTTCGGACTACTTCAAGAGACCCAGTACTTC	CASSFGLLQETQYF
-	TRBJ2-7	-	TRBV3-1	TGTGCCAGCAGTCCTACAGGGTTGCGGGAGCAGTACTTC	CASSPTGLREQYF
-	TRBJ2-3	many	TRBV7-2	TGTGCCAGCAGCTTCAGGGGCACAGATACGCAGTATTTT	CASSFRGTDTQYF
-	TRBJ2-3	many	TRBV5-1	TGCGCCAGCAGCTATGGGGGTTCTGGGGGCACAGATACGCAGTATTTT	CASSYGGSGGTDTQYF
-	TRBJ2-4	-	TRBV20-1	TGCAGTGCTAGAGTTGGGGGGAGTATCGGAAACATTCAGTACTTC	CSARVGGSIGNIQYF
-	TRBJ2-1	many	TRBV15	TGTGCCACCAGCAGAGATCGAACAGCCGCGTCCTACAATGAGCAGTTCTTC	CATSRDRTAASYNEQFF
-	TRBJ2-2	-	TRBV10-3	TGTGCCATCAAGTTAGACAGCAGGGCGGACACCGGGGAGCTGTTTTTT	CAIKLDSRADTGELFF
-	TRBJ2-2	-	TRBV11-2	TGTGCCAGCAGCGCAGACGGTTGGACCGGGGAGCTGTTTTTT	CASSADGWTGELFF
-	TRBJ2-7	-	TRBV18	TGTGCCAGCTCAGCTCCTGGCGAGCAGTACTTC	CASSAPGEQYF
TRBD2	TRBJ2-1	-	TRBV19	TGTGCCAGTAGCTCTCTCCTAGCGGGAGTCTATGAGCAGTTCTTC	CASSSLLAGVYEQFF
TRBD2	TRBJ2-7	many	TRBV9	TGTGCCAGCAGCCCTAGCGGGAGAAATCCCCACGAGCAGTACTTC	CASSPSGRNPHEQYF
TRBD1	TRBJ2-5	-	TRBV6-5	TGTGCCAGCAGTTCCCCCGGACAGGCGGAGACCCAGTACTTC	CASSSPGQAETQYF
TRBD1	TRBJ2-1	many	TRBV12-3/TRBV12-4	TGTGCCAGCAGAGGGGGCTGGGGGCCGCAGATCTACAATGAGCAGTTCTTC	CASRGGWGPQIYNEQFF
TRBD2	TRBJ2-3	many	TRBV20-1	TGCAGTGCCGAAGCGGGAGGGCTCGGGGATACGCAGTATTTT	CSAEAGGLGDTQYF
TRBD2	TRBJ2-7	-	TRBV27	TGTGCCAGCAGTATAAGCGGGGTAAGCTCCTACGAGCAGTACTTC	CASSISGVSSYEQYF
-	TRBJ1-2	few	TRBV7-9	TGTGCCAGCAGCTCCACTCTGGGAACCTATGGCTACACCTTC	CASSSTLGTYGYTF
-	TRBJ1-2	few	TRBV18	TGTGCCAGCTCACCCGACGGGACCTATGGCTACACCTTC	CASSPDGTYGYTF
-	TRBJ2-7	few	TRBV18	TGTGCCAGCTCACCTTTTGGGGGCCGAAGCTCCTACGAGCAGTACTTC	CASSPFGGRSSYEQYF
-	TRBJ2-1	few	TRBV12-3/TRBV12-4	TGTGCCAGCAGTTTGAGGAGATCGTGGGGTGAGCAGTTCTTC	CASSLRRSWGEQFF
-	TRBJ2-3	-	TRBV2	TGTGCCAGCATCCCGAGGGTCCTAGTGTCAGATACGCAGTATTTT	CASIPRVLVSDTQYF
TRBD1	TRBJ2-1	-	TRBV28	TGTGGCACGCAGGGACAGGACTCCTACAATGAGCAGTTCTTC	CGTQGQDSYNEQFF
TRBD2	TRBJ2-7	many	TRBV7-2	TGTGCCAGCAGCCCGGGGATCGGACTAGGGTCCTACGAGCAGTACTTC	CASSPGIGLGSYEQYF
TRBD1	TRBJ2-7	-	TRBV11-2	TGTGCCAGCAGCTTAGTCTTTAGGGGGCACTACGAGCAGTACTTC	CASSLVFRGHYEQYF
TRBD2	TRBJ2-3	-	TRBV7-8	TGTGCCAGCAGCGCCCCCCTCCGCGGGAGTATCACAGATACGCAGTATTTT	CASSAPLRGSITDTQYF
TRBD1	TRBJ1-5	few	TRBV28	TGTGCCATAGGGACAGGCAATCAGCCCCAGCATTTT	CAIGTGNQPQHF
-	TRBJ2-7	-	TRBV9	TGTGCCAGCAGCGTAGAGGCGGAACCAGGACGGCAGTACTTC	CASSVEAEPGRQYF
-	TRBJ1-2	-	TRBV5-1	TGCGCCAGCAGCTTGGGACCCCTCGAGTTGGGGTATGGCTACACCTTC	CASSLGPLELGYGYTF
-	TRBJ2-7	-	TRBV20-1	TGCAGTGCTAGAACTTTGGATTCCACCTACGAGCAGTACTTC	CSARTLDSTYEQYF
-	TRBJ1-5	few	TRBV20-1	TGCAGTGCCCTGCGGGCACCCTATAGCAATCAGCCCCAGCATTTT	CSALRAPYSNQPQHF
TRBD2	TRBJ2-1	few	TRBV12-3/TRBV12-4	TGTGCCAGCAATTTCGCGGGGGAAGATGAGCAGTTCTTC	CASNFAGEDEQFF
TRBD1	TRBJ1-5	-	TRBV7-2	TGTGCCAGCAGCCCAATGACAGGGCGTCTGGGCAATCAGCCCCAGCATTTT	CASSPMTGRLGNQPQHF
TRBD2	TRBJ2-1	few	TRBV4-1	TGCGCCAGCAGCCAAGGCTCTAGCGGGGGTGACCTCCTTCAGTTCTTC	CASSQGSSGGDLLQFF
-	TRBJ1-1	-	TRBV9	TGTGCCAGCAGCGTAGGGGGACAACAGAACACTGAAGCTTTCTTT	CASSVGGQQNTEAFF
-	TRBJ2-3	once	TRBV21-1	TGTGCCAGCAGCAGGAAGCGGGGGAACACAGATACGCAGTATTTT	CASSRKRGNTDTQYF
-	TRBJ1-5	-	TRBV7-7	TGTGCTAGCAGCTTAGAAGAAGGACAGCCCCAGCATTTT	CASSLEEGQPQHF
TRBD2	TRBJ2-5	few	TRBV7-2	TGTGCCAGCAGCTTACTGGCCGGGGGGGCCCAAGAGACCCAGTACTTC	CASSLLAGGAQETQYF
TRBD2	TRBJ2-1	-	TRBV20-1	TGCAGTGCAACCGGGACTACATATTTATGGCAGTTCTTC	CSATGTTYLWQFF
-	TRBJ2-1	few	TRBV7-6	TGTGCCAGCAGCTTAGCGCGGGGAGTCGGCTACAATGAGCAGTTCTTC	CASSLARGVGYNEQFF
-	TRBJ1-3	-	TRBV10-3	TGTGCCATCAACCCGCTCAGCTCTGGAAACACCATATATTTT	CAINPLSSGNTIYF
-	TRBJ1-1	-	TRBV11-2	TGTGCCAGCAGCTTAGTGGGCAAAATGAACACTGAAGCTTTCTTT	CASSLVGKMNTEAFF
-	TRBJ2-7	-	TRBV7-2	TGTGCCAGCAGCTCCCGAGGCGGGTATCGCGAGCAGTACTTC	CASSSRGGYREQYF
TRBD2	TRBJ2-5	few	TRBV7-8	TGTGCCAGCAGCAACCGGGGGCCTAGCGGGAGGAGTGAGACCCAGTACTTC	CASSNRGPSGRSETQYF